Described below is a single TCR beta chain sequence and its context. Its target is not known. Per the germline V gene, CDR1 is SGHTA and CDR2 is FQGNSA. This CDR3 has 13 amino acids. V was cut by 3 bases and J by 2 bases, with 6 bases left in between. Deep-level settings were used for running the assay. The sorted-subset replicate PCRs were given around 200 ng DNA, which is tens of thousands of T cell genomes. The table came from immunoSEQ multiplex PCR; TCRdb's copy has only in-frame clones and leaves some out. The sample gives fewer than 850,000 clones, 96% of which show up once; around 0.21% is in the top ten. These data come from a study of shared clonotypes between healthy human individuals. Study-wide points: Sharing across four donors was seen in 4% to 5.5% of naive CD4 clonotypes. It was only blood that was sampled, and tissue repertoires likely differ.

The naive CD8 subset, CD45RO-negative cells positively selected for CCR7, excluded terminally differentiated effector memory CD45RA+ cells. The rearrangement uses TRBV7-2 and TRBJ2-3; D is ambiguous. Material: naive CD8+ T cells sorted from blood. The sequence derives from a young man in good health. The CDR3 spells CASSFSDTDTQYF. The CDR3 DNA sequence: TGTGCCAGCAGCTTTTCGGACACAGATACGCAGTATTTT.